The present TCR beta chain was sequenced within a study of CD8 T cell repertoires and HIV-1 epitope variants. About the study: T cells were stimulated with Twenty-five Gag and Nef peptides separately. Controls were a CMV, EBV and flu peptide pool, Ebola AY9 negative control, and no-peptide well. Autologous T cell-negative cells served as antigen-presenting cells in equal numbers.

TCRdb's copy holds only in-frame clones and misses some; the assay was immunoSEQ multiplex PCR. The data contain approximately 5,000 clones, roughly two thirds of them singletons. CDR3 length equals 15 residues. Germline CDR1 is MDHEN and CDR2 is SYDVKM. With V trimmed by 1 base and J by 4 bases, 2 bases remained unmatched. This clone was observed once. No antigen is known for it. The TCR was taken from a male donor with HIV. The specimen was cultured CD8+ T cells derived from PBMCs. This chain joins TRBV28 and TRBJ2-3, with TRBD2 matching over 10 bases. The CDR3 loop reads CASSLSSGGSDTQYF. Written as DNA, the CDR3 is TGTGCCAGCAGTTTATCTAGCGGGGGATCAGATACGCAGTATTTT. Full variable domain (missing parts from reference TRBV28 and TRBJ2-3): DVKVTQSSRYLVKRTGEKVFLECVQDMDHENMFWYRQDPGLGLRLIYFSYDVKMKEKGDIPEGYSVSREKKERFSLILESASTNQTSMYLCASSLSSGGSDTQYFGPGTRLTVL.